This TCR beta chain was retrieved from a study of blood T cells in healthy people across ages. Findings and limits, study-wide: Diversity estimates from one million T cells were considered underestimates.

The ends lost 6 bases at V and 4 bases at J; junction bases unmatched: 3. The germline V gene encodes CDR1 DFQATT and CDR2 SNEGSKA (reference sequence). CDR3 length: 14 residues. Of note for this clonotype: The antigen remains unidentified.

The authors ran a second PCR of 7 to 11 cycles using a sample-barcoded 5' primer and a J-beta primer mix. Template switching added a 12-random-nucleotide identifier to every cDNA molecule. TCRdb reprocessed the 5' RACE reads via MiXCR and lists one record per CDR3 protein. Of about 1,500,000 distinct CDR3 sequences in the sample, approximately 40% were seen once. Peripheral blood samples of 9 to 10 milliliters were drawn from each donor. The extraction recovered at least 5 micrograms of total RNA per sample. The rearrangement joins TRBV20-1 to TRBJ2-3; TRBD2 matches at 14 bases. The specimen was blood. The TCR comes from a young woman in good health. Here the CDR3 reads CSAPGLAGADTQYF. In DNA, the CDR3 is TGCAGTGCCCCGGGACTAGCGGGAGCAGATACGCAGTATTTT.